This T cell receptor (beta chain) was identified during a study of CXCR3-negative and CXCR3-positive naive CD8 T cells. Points from the study as a whole: More hydrophobic TRB CDR3s occurred in CXCR3-positive than in CXCR3-negative naive cells. For naive cells, CXCR3-negative and CXCR3-positive subsets had similar TRBV-TRBJ usage; for memory cells, usage differed.

Libraries of TRB cDNA were made by 5' RACE and carried UMIs. TCRdb reprocessed the 5' RACE reads and keeps a single row for each CDR3 protein, giving no DNA. The sample includes around 160,000 distinct CDR3 sequences. The CDR3 totals 17 residues. Germline CDR1 and CDR2: PRHDT and FYEKMQ (reference sequence). Comment on this clonotype: Its antigen is currently unknown.

This TCR derives from a human donor in good health. Some clones in this sample may be carry-over from other donors' samples. Sequencing input: naive CXCR3+ CD8+ T cells from blood. Documented subset: CD45RO-CCR7+CD27+CD95- naive CD8+ T cells expressing CXCR3 (TNR3+). V is TRBV13 and J is TRBJ2-3; the D call of TRBD2 rests on TCRdb alone, since no DNA is present to check it. The CDR3: CASSHGTSGGNTDTQYF.